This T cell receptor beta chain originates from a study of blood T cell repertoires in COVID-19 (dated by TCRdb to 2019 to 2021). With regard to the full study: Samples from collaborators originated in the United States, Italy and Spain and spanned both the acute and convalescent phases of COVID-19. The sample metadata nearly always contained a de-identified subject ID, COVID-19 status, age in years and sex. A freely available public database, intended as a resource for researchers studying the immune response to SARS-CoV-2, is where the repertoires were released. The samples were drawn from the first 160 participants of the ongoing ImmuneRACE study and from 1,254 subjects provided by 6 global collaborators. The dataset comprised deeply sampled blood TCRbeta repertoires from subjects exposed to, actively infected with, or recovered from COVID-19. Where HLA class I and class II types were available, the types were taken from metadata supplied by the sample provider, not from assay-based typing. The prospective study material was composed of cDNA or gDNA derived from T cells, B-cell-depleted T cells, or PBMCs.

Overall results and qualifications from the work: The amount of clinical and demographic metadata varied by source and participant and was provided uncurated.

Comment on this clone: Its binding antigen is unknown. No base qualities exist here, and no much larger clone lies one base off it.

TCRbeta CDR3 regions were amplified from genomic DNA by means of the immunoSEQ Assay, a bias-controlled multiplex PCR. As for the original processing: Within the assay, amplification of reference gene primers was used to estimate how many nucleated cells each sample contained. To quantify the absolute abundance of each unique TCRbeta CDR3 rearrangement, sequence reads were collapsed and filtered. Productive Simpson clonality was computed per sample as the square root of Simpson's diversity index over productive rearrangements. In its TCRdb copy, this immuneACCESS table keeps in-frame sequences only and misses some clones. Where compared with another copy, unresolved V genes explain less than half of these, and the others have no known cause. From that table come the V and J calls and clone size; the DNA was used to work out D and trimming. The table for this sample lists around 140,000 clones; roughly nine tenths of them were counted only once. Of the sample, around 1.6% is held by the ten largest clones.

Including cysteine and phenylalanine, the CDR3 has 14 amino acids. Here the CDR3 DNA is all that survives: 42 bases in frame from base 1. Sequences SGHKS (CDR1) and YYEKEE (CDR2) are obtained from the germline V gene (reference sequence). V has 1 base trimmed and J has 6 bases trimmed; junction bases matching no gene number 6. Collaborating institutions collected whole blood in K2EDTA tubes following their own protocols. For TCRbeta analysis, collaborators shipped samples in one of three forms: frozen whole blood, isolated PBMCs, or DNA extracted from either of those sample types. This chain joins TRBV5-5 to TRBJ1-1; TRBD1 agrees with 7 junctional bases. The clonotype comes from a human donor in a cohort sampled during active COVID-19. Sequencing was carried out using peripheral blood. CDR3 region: CASSLSGGLAEAFF. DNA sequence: TGTGCCAGCAGCTTGTCAGGGGGGTTGGCTGAAGCTTTCTTT.